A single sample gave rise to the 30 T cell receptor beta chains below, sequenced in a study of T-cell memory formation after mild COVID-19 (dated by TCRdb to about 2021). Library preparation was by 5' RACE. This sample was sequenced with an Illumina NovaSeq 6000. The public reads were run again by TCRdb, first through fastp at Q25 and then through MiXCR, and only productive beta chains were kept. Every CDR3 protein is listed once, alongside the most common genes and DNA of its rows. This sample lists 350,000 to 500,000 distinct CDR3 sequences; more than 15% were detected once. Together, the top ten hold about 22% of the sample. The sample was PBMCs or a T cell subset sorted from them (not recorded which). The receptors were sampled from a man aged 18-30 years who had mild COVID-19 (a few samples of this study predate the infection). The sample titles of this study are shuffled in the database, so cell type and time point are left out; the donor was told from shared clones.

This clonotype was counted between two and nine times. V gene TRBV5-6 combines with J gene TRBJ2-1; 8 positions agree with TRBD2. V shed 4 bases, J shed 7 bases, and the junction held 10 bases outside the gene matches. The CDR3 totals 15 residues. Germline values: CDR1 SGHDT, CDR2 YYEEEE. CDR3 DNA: TGTGCCAGCAGCGTCCAGCGGGGGCCGAAAAATGAGCAGTTCTTC. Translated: CASSVQRGPKNEQFF.

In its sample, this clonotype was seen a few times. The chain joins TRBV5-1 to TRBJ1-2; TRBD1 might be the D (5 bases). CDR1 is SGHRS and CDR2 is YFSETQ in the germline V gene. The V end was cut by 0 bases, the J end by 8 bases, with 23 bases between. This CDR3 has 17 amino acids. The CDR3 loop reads CASSLAGFRGVLVGYTF. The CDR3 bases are TGCGCCAGCAGCTTGGCCGGGTTTCGAGGGGTCCTTGTCGGCTACACCTTC.

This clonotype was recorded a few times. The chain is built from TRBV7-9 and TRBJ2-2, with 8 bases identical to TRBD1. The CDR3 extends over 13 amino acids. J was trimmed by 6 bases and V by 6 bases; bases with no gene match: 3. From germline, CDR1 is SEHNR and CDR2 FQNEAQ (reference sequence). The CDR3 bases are TGTGCCAGCAGATTCAGGGGGCCCGGGGAGCTGTTTTTT. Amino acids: CASRFRGPGELFF. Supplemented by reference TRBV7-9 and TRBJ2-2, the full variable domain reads DTGVSQNPRHKITKRGQNVTFRCDPISEHNRLYWYRQTLGQGPEFLTYFQNEAQLEKSRLLSDRFSAERPKGSFSTLEIQRTEQGDSAMYLCASRFRGPGELFFGEGSRLTVL.

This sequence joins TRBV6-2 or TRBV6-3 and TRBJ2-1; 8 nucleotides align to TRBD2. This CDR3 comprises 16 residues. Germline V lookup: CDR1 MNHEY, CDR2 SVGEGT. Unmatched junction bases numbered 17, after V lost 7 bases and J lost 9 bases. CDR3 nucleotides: TGTGCCAGCACCCCTGATTGGGGACTAGGGACCGGTGAGCAGTTCTTC. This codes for CASTPDWGLGTGEQFF.

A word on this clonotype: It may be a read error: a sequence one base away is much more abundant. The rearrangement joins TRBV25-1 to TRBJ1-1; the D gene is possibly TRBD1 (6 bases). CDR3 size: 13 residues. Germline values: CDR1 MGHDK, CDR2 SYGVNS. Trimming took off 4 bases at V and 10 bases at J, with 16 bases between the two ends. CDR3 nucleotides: TGTGCCAGCAGTGGCAACCTGGACAGTCGAGCTTTCTTT. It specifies CASSGNLDSRAFF. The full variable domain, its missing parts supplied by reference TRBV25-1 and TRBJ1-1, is EADIYQTPRYLVIGTGKKITLECSQTMGHDKMYWYQQDPGMELHLIHYSYGVNSTEKGDLSSESTVSRIRTEHFPLTLESARPSHTSQYLCASSGNLDSRAFFGQGTRLTVV.

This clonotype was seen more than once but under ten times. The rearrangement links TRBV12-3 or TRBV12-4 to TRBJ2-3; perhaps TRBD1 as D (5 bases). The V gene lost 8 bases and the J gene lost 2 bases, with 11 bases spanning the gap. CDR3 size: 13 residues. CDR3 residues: CASWTRATDTQYF. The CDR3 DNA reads TGTGCCAGCTGGACACGGGCCACAGATACGCAGTATTTT.

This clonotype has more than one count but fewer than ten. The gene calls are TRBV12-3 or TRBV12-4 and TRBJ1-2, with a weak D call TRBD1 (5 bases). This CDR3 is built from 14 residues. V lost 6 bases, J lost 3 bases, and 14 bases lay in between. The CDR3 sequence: CASSGTTIDYGYTF. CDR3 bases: TGTGCCAGCAGCGGGACCACCATCGACTATGGCTACACCTTC.

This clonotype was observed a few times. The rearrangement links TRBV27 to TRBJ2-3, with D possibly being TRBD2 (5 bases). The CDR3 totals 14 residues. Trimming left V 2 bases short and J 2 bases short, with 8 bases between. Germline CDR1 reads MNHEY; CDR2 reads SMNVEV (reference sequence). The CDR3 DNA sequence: TGTGCCAGCAGTTTAAGGACTTACACAGATACGCAGTATTTT. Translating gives CASSLRTYTDTQYF.

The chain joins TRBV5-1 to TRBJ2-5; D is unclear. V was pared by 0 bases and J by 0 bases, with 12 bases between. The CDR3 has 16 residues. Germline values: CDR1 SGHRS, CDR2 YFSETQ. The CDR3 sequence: CASSLGPGQYQETQYF. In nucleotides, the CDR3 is TGCGCCAGCAGCTTGGGTCCGGGCCAGTACCAAGAGACCCAGTACTTC.

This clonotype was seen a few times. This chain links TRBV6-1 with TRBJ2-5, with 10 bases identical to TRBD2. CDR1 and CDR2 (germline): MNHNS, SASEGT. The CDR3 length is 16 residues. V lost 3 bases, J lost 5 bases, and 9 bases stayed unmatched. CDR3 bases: TGTGCCAGCAGTGAGCTCCAGCGGGGGGGCCGGGAGACCCAGTACTTC. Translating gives CASSELQRGGRETQYF.

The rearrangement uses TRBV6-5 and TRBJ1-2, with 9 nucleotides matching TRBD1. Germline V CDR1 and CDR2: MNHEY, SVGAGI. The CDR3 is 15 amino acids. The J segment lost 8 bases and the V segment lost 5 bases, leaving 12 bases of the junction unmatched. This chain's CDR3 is CASSATGTGMLGYTF. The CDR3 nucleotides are TGTGCCAGCAGTGCCACGGGGACAGGGATGTTGGGCTACACCTTC.

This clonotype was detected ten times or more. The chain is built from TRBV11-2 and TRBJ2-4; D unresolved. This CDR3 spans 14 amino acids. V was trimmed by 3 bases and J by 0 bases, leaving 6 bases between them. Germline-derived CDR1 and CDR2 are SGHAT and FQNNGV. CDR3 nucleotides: TGTGCCAGCAGCTTCACCCTAGCCAAAAACATTCAGTACTTC. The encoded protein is CASSFTLAKNIQYF.

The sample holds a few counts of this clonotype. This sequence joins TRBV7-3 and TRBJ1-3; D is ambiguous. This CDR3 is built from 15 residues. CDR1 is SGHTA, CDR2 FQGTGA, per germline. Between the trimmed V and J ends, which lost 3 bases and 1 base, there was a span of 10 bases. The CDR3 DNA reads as TGTGCCAGCAGCTTGTACGGGCAGTCTGGAAACACCATATATTTT. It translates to CASSLYGQSGNTIYF.

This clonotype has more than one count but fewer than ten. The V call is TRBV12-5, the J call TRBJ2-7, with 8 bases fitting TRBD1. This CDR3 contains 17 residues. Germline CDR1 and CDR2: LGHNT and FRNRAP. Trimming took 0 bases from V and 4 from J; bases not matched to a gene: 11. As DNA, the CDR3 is TGTGCTAGTGGTTTGGTACAATTCAGGGGGCGCAGATACGAGCAGTACTTC. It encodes CASGLVQFRGRRYEQYF.

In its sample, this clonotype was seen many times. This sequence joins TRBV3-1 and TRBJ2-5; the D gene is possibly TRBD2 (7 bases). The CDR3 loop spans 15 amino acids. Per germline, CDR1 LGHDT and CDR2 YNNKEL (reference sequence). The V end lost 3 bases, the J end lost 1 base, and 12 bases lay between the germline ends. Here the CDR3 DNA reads TGTGCCAGCAGCCATTTGAGGGGGGGCCAAGAGACCCAGTACTTC. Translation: CASSHLRGGQETQYF.

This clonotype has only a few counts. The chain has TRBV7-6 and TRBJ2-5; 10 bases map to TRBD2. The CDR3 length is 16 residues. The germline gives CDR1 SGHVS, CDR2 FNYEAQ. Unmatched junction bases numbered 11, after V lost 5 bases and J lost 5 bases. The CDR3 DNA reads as TGTGCCAGCAGCCTCAACTCCCTAGCGGGGGCGGAGACCCAGTACTTC. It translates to CASSLNSLAGAETQYF.

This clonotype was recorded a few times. The CDR3 reads CASSQVSSDQPQHF. The CDR3 nucleotides read TGCGCCAGCAGCCAAGTTTCCTCTGATCAGCCCCAGCATTTT. The chain recombines TRBV4-1 with TRBJ1-5; D ambiguous. Germline lookup yields CDR1 MGHRA and CDR2 YSYEKL. This CDR3 has 14 amino acids. Between the trimmed V and J ends, which lost 1 base and 5 bases, there was a span of 9 bases.

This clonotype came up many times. CDR3 in amino acids: CASSLESYGYTF. CDR3 DNA: TGTGCCAGCAGCTTAGAGAGCTATGGCTACACCTTC. The chain employs TRBV7-2 and TRBJ1-2; D gene unclear. CDR1 and CDR2 (germline): SGHTA, FQGNSA. The CDR3 is made up of 12 amino acids. Trimming took off 1 base at V and 4 bases at J, with 4 bases between the two ends.

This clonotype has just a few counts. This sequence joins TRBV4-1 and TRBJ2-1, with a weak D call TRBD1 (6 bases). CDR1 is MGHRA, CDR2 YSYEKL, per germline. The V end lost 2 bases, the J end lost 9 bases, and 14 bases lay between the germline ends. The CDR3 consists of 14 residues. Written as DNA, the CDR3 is TGCGCCAGCAGCCAAAACACAGGGCAGTTTGAGCAGTTCTTC. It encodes CASSQNTGQFEQFF.

CDR3 protein: CASSRAGARGTGELFF. CDR3 nucleotide sequence: TGCGCCAGCAGCCGTGCCGGGGCCCGAGGCACCGGGGAGCTGTTTTTT. The chain has TRBV5-1 and TRBJ2-2; D tentatively fits TRBD1 or TRBD2 (5 bases each). Trimming took off 4 bases at V and 4 bases at J, with 17 bases between the two ends. This CDR3 is built from 16 residues. Per the germline V gene, CDR1 is SGHRS and CDR2 is YFSETQ.

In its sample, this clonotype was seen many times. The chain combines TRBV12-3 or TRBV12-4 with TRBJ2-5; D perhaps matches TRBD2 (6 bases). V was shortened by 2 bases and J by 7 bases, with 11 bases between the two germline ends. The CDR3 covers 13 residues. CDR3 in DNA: TGTGCCAGCAGTTTACTTTTGGGGGGGACCCAGTACTTC. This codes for CASSLLLGGTQYF.

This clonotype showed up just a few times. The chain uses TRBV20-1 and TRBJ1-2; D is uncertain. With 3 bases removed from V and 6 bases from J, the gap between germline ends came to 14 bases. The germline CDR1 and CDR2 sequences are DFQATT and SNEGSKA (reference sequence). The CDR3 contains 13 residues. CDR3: CSASLHLVNGYTF. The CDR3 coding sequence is TGCAGTGCTAGTCTACACCTGGTCAATGGCTACACCTTC.

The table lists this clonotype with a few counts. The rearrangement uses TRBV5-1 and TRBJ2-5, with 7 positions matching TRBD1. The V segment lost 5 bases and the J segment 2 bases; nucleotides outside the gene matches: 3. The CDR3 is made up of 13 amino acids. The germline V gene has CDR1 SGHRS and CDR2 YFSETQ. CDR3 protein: CASRKGQQETQYF. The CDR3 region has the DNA TGCGCCAGCAGGAAGGGACAGCAAGAGACCCAGTACTTC. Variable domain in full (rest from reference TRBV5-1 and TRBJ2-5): KAGVTQTPRYLIKTRGQQVTLSCSPISGHRSVSWYQQTPGQGLQFLFEYFSETQRNKGNFPGRFSGRQFSNSRSEMNVSTLELGDSALYLCASRKGQQETQYFGPGTRLLVL.

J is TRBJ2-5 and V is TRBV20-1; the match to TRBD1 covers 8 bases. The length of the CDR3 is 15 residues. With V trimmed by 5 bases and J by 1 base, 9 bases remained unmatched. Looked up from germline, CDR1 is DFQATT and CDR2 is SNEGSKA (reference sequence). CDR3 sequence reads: CSAASQGAPQETQYF. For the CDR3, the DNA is TGCAGTGCTGCTTCGCAGGGGGCACCCCAAGAGACCCAGTACTTC.

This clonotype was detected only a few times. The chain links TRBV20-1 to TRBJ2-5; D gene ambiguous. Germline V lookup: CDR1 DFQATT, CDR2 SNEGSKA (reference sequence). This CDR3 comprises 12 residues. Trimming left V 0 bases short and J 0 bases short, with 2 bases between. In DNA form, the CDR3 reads TGCAGTGCTAGAGATAACCAAGAGACCCAGTACTTC. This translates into CSARDNQETQYF.

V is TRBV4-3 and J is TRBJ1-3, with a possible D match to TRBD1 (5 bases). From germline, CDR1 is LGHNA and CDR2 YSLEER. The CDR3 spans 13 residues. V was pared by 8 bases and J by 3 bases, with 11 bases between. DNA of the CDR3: TGCGCCAGCCTCCGGAGGGGTGGAAACACCATATATTTT. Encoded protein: CASLRRGGNTIYF.

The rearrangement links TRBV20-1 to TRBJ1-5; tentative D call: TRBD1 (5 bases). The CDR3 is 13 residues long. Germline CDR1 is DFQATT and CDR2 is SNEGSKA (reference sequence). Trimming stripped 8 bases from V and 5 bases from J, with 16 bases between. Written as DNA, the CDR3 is TGCAGTTCAAAGTCCCCGACAGATCAGCCCCAGCATTTT. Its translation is CSSKSPTDQPQHF.

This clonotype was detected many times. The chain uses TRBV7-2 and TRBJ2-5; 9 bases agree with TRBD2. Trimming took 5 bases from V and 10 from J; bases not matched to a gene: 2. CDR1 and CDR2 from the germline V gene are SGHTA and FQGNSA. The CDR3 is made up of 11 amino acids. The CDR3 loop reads CASSAGGIQYF. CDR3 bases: TGTGCCAGCAGCGCGGGAGGGATCCAGTACTTC.

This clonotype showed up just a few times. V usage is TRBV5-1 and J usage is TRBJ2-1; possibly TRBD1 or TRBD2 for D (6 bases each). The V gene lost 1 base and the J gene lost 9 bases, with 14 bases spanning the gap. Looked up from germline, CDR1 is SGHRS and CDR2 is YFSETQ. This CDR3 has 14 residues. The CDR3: CASSLSAGGGEQFF. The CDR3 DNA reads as TGCGCCAGCAGCTTGTCGGCCGGGGGCGGTGAGCAGTTCTTC. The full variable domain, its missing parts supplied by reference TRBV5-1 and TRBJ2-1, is KAGVTQTPRYLIKTRGQQVTLSCSPISGHRSVSWYQQTPGQGLQFLFEYFSETQRNKGNFPGRFSGRQFSNSRSEMNVSTLELGDSALYLCASSLSAGGGEQFFGPGTRLTVL.

The CDR3 sequence is CASSQGRAGGRETQYF. The CDR3 DNA reads as TGCGCCAGCAGCCAAGGTCGAGCGGGGGGTCGAGAGACCCAGTACTTC. This sequence joins TRBV4-3 and TRBJ2-5, with 9 bases that match TRBD2. The CDR3 is 16 residues long. The V and J ends lost 1 base and 4 bases, in that order; junction bases with no gene match: 7. Germline CDR1 LGHNA, CDR2 YSLEER.